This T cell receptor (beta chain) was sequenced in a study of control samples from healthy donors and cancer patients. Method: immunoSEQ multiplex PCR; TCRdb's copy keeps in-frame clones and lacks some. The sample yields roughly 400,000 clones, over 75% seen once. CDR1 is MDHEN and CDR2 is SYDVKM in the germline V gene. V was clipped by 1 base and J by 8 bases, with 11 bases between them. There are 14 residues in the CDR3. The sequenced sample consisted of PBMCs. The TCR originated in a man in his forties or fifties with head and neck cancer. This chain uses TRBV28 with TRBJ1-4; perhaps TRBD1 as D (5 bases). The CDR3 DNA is TGTGCCAGCAGTTTATTAGGTAGGGACGAAAAACTGTTTTTT. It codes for CASSLLGRDEKLFF.